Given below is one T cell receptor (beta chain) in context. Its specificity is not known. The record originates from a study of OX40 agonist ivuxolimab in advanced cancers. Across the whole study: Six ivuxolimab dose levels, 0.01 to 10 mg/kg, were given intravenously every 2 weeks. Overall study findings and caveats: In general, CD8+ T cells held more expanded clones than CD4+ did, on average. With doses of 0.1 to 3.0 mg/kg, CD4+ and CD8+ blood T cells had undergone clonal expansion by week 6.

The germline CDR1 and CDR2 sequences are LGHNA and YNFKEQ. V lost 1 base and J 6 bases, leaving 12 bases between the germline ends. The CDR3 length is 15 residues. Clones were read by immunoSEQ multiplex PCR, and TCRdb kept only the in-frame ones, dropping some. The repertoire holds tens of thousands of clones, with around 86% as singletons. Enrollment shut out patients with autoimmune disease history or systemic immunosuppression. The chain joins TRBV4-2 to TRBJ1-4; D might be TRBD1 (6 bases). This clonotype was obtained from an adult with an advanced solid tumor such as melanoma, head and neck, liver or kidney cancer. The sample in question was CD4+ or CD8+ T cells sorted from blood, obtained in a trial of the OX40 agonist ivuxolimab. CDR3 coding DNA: TGTGCCAGCAGCCAAGTTTGGGACATCGATGAAAAACTGTTTTTT. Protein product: CASSQVWDIDEKLFF.